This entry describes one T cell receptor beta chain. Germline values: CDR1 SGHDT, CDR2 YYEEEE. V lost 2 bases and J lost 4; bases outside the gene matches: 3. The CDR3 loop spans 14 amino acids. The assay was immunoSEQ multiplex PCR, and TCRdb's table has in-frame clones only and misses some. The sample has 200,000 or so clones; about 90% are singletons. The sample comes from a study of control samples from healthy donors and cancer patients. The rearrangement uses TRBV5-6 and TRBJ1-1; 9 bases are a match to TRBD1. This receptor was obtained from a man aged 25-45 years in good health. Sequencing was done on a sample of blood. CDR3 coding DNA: TGTGCCAGCAGCTTACAGGGGGCGGGCACTGAAGCTTTCTTT. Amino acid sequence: CASSLQGAGTEAFF.